These 15 T cell receptor beta chains came from one sample sequenced in a study of CD4 T cells in relation to SARS-CoV-2 and coronaviruses. Data came from immunoSEQ multiplex PCR; TCRdb stores just in-frame clones and leaves some out. Among tens of thousands of clones listed, roughly 88% were seen once. The unexposed donors gave CD4+ T cells in about 2011-2018, prior to COVID-19. Sequenced sample: memory CD4+ T cells from PBMCs. The receptor set was obtained from a human donor in good health.

DNA of the CDR3: TGTGCCAGCAGCACAACAGGGCTGGGCGTATACGAGCAGTACTTC. Translation: CASSTTGLGVYEQYF. The chain employs TRBV7-2 and TRBJ2-7; possible D gene TRBD1, 6 bases. The CDR3 sequence is 15 residues long. V lost 5 bases to trimming and J lost 4 bases, with 18 bases between them. Germline V CDR1 and CDR2: SGHTA, FQGNSA. Based on the CDR3 plus reference TRBV7-2 and TRBJ2-7, the full variable domain is GAGVSQSPSNKVTEKGKDVELRCDPISGHTALYWYRQSLGQGLEFLIYFQGNSAPDKSGLPSDRFSAERTGGSVSTLTIQRTQQEDSAVYLCASSTTGLGVYEQYFGPGTRLTVT.

This clone was found once. The DNA of the CDR3 is TGTGCCTTCAACCCGGACGGCTACGAGCAGTACTTC. This gives the protein CAFNPDGYEQYF. The chain carries TRBV30 and TRBJ2-7; D is undetermined. This CDR3 is built from 12 residues. V was trimmed by 7 bases and J by 3 bases, leaving 13 bases between them. Germline assignment: CDR1 GTSNPN and CDR2 SVGIG (reference sequence).

This clone was seen more than once but under ten times. The chain has TRBV24-1 and TRBJ1-3, with 8 bases lining up with TRBD1. With 2 bases clipped from V and 3 bases from J, the junction kept 2 bases outside the gene matches. There are 15 residues in the CDR3. Germline CDR1 and CDR2: KGHDR and SFDVKD. The CDR3 nucleotides are TGTGCCACCAGTGATTCAGGGGGCGGTGGAAACACCATATATTTT. It translates to CATSDSGGGGNTIYF.

This clone was counted between two and nine times. This chain joins TRBV7-8 and TRBJ2-6, with 9 bases fitting TRBD2. The CDR3 totals 21 residues. J gave up 0 bases and V 1 base, and 13 bases lay outside the gene matches. Germline assignment: CDR1 SGHVS and CDR2 FQNEAQ. CDR3 DNA sequence: TGTGCCAGCAGCTTAGGGGGGGGCGCCCTAGCGGGAAGCTCTGGGGCCAACGTCCTGACTTTC. Protein: CASSLGGGALAGSSGANVLTF.

J is TRBJ2-7 and V is TRBV5-5, with D hard to call. CDR1 and CDR2 (germline): SGHKS, YYEKEE (reference sequence). V lost 4 bases and J 1 base, leaving 15 bases between the germline ends. This CDR3 is built from 15 residues. In nucleotides, the CDR3 is TGTGCCAGCAGCCCGCCAGCGATGCGGTCCTACGAGCAGTACTTC. It translates to CASSPPAMRSYEQYF.

This rearrangement joins TRBV27 to TRBJ1-2; a possible D gene is TRBD1 (6 bases). This CDR3 is built from 15 residues. Germline V gene data show CDR1 as MNHEY and CDR2 as SMNVEV (reference sequence). V was trimmed by 7 bases and J by 4 bases, leaving 19 bases between them. Written as DNA, the CDR3 is TGTGCCAGCAACCCTCGCACAGGGTCTGGCTATGGCTACACCTTC. Protein: CASNPRTGSGYGYTF.

The V and J genes are TRBV18 and TRBJ2-3; 9 nucleotides agree with TRBD1. CDR1 is KGHSH, CDR2 LQKENI, per germline. Trimming cost V 6 bases and J 2 bases; bases outside gene matches: 9. The CDR3 has 16 residues. The CDR3 DNA reads TGTGCCAGCTCCTCCCAGGGACAGGGATACACAGATACGCAGTATTTT. It specifies CASSSQGQGYTDTQYF.

V and J are TRBV19 and TRBJ2-2; 8 bases line up with TRBD2. CDR1 is LNHDA and CDR2 is SQIVND in the germline V gene (reference sequence). V gave up 9 bases and J gave up 3 bases; unmatched junction bases: 9. The CDR3 is made up of 15 amino acids. In DNA form, the CDR3 reads TGTGCCAGCACTAGCGGCTTACCCTACACCGGGGAGCTGTTTTTT. Protein product: CASTSGLPYTGELFF.

The V and J genes are TRBV19 and TRBJ2-3, with D perhaps TRBD1 or TRBD2 (6 bases each). The CDR3 runs 17 residues. Germline CDR1 and CDR2: LNHDA and SQIVND (reference sequence). The V gene lost 2 bases and the J gene lost 0 bases, with 15 bases spanning the gap. The DNA of the CDR3 is TGTGCCAGTAGTATATCGGGGGCTAGATCAAGCACAGATACGCAGTATTTT. This codes for CASSISGARSSTDTQYF.

The CDR3: CASSLYDTQYF. The CDR3 coding sequence is TGTGCCAGCAGCTTGTACGATACGCAGTATTTT. This sequence joins TRBV5-8 and TRBJ2-3, with no clear D. V was shortened by 1 base and J by 6 bases, with 3 bases between the two germline ends. The CDR3 extends over 11 amino acids. Germline assignment: CDR1 SGHTS and CDR2 YDEGEE.

This chain connects TRBV7-2 to TRBJ2-2; the D gene is possibly TRBD2 (6 bases). The germline CDR1 and CDR2 sequences are SGHTA and FQGNSA. This CDR3 region has 16 residues. Trimming removed 0 bases from V and 2 bases from J, with 10 bases in between. The CDR3 reads CASSLAGTPNTGELFF. CDR3 DNA sequence: TGTGCCAGCAGCTTAGCCGGGACTCCTAACACCGGGGAGCTGTTTTTT.

The V call is TRBV29-1, the J call TRBJ2-1, with TRBD1 matching over 7 bases. The germline gives CDR1 SQVTM, CDR2 ANQGSEA. The ends lost 8 bases at V and 6 bases at J; junction bases unmatched: 4. This CDR3 spans 11 amino acids. The DNA for the CDR3 is TGCAGCACCGGGACAGTCAATGAGCAGTTCTTC. Protein product: CSTGTVNEQFF.

The chain is built from TRBV28 and TRBJ2-1; a weak D match, TRBD2 (5 bases). The germline V and J ends were trimmed by 7 bases and 3 bases, with 10 bases remaining between them. This CDR3 spans 13 amino acids. The germline CDR1 and CDR2 sequences are MDHEN and SYDVKM. The DNA of the CDR3 is TGTGCCAGCACGGTGACTAACTACAATGAGCAGTTCTTC. Its protein is CASTVTNYNEQFF.

The V gene is TRBV11-1, the J gene TRBJ2-7; D gene unclear. V lost 0 bases to trimming and J lost 6 bases, with 12 bases between them. The germline V gene encodes CDR1 SGHAT and CDR2 FQDESV (reference sequence). This CDR3 has 14 residues. The CDR3 loop is CASSLADRVTEQYF. The DNA for the CDR3 is TGTGCCAGCAGCTTAGCAGATAGGGTCACCGAGCAGTACTTC.

DNA of the CDR3: TGCGCCAGCAGTCCTGGGAATGAGCAGTTCTTC. Translated, it gives CASSPGNEQFF. This chain uses TRBV5-1 with TRBJ2-1; D gene uncertain. CDR1 is SGHRS and CDR2 is YFSETQ in the germline V gene. This CDR3 is 11 amino acids long. Between the trimmed V and J ends, which lost 5 bases and 7 bases, there was a span of 7 bases.